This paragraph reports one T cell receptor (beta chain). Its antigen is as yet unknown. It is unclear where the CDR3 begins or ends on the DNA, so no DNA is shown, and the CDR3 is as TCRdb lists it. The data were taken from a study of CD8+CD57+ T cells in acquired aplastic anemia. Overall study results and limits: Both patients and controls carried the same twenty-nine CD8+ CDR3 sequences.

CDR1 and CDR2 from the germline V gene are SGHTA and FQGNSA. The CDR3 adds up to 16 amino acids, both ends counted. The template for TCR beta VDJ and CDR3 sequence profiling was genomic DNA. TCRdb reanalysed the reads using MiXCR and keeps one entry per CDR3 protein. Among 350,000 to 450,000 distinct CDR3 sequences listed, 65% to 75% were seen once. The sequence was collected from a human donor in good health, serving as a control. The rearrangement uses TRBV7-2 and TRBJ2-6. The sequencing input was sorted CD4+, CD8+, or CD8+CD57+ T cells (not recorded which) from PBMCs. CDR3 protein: CASSLSGYEQYFGLTF.